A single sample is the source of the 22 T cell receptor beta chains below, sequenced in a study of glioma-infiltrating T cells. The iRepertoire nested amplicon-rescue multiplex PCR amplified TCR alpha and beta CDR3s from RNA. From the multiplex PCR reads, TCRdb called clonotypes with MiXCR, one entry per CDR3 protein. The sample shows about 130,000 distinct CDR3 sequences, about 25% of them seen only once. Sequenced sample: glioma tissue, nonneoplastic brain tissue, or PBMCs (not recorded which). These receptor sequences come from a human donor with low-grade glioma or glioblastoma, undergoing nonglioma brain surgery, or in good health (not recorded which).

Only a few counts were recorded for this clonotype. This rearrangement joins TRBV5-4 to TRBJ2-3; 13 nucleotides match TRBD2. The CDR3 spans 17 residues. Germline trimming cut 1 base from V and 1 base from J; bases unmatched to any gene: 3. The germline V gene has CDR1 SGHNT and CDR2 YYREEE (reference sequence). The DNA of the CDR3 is TGTGCCAGCAGCTTGCGACTAGCGGGGGGCCGCACAGATACGCAGTATTTT. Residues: CASSLRLAGGRTDTQYF.

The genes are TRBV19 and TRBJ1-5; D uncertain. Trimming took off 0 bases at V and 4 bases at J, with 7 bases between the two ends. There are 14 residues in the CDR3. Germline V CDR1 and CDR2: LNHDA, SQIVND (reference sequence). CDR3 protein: CASSIDGGNQPQHF. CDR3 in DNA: TGTGCCAGTAGTATAGATGGCGGGAATCAGCCCCAGCATTTT.

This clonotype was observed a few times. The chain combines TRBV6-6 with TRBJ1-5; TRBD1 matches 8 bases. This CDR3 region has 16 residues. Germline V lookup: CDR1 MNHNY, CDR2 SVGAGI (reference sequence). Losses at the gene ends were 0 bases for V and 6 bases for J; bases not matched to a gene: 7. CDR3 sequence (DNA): TGTGCCAGCAGTTACTCTCGGACAGGGAACGGTCAGCCCCAGCATTTT. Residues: CASSYSRTGNGQPQHF.

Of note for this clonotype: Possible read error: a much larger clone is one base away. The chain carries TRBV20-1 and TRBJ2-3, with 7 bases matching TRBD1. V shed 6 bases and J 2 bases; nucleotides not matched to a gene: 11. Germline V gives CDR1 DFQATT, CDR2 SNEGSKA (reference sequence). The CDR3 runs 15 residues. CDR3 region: CSARGQLVDTDTQYF. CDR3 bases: TGCAGTGCCAGGGGACAGCTGGTGGACACAGATACGCAGTATTTT.

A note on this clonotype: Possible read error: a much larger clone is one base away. The DNA for the CDR3 is TGTGCCACCAGCAGAGATTGGGTTACAGATACGCAGTATTTT. Protein product: CATSRDWVTDTQYF. This chain links TRBV15 with TRBJ2-3; D is uncertain. CDR1 and CDR2 from the germline V gene are LNHNV and YYDKDF (reference sequence). CDR3 length: 14 residues. V lost 0 bases and J 3 bases, leaving 7 bases between the germline ends.

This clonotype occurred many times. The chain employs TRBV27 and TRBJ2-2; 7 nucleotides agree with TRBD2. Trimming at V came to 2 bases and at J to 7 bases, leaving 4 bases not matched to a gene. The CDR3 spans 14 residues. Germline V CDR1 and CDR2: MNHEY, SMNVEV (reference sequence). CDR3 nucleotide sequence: TGTGCCAGCAGTTTAGCGGGGGTCGTCGGGGAGCTGTTTTTT. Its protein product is CASSLAGVVGELFF.

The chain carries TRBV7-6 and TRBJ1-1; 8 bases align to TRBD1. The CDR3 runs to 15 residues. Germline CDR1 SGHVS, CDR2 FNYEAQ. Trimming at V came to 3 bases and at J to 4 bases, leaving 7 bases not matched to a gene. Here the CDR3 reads CASSLTGAEGTEAFF. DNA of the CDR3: TGTGCCAGCAGCTTGACAGGGGCTGAGGGCACTGAAGCTTTCTTT.

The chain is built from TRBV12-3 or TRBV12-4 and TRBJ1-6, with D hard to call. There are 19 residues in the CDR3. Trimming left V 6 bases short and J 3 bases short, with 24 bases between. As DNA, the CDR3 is TGTGCCAGCAGCTCTCCAACGGGGAAAATTCCCAACTATAATTCACCCCTCCACTTT. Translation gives CASSSPTGKIPNYNSPLHF.

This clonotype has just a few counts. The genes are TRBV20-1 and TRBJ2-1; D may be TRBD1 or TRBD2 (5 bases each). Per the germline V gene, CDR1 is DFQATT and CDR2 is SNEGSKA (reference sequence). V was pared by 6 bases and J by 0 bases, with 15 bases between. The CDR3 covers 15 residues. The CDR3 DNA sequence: TGCAGTGCGGACGGGACGGCGAGCTCCTACAATGAGCAGTTCTTC. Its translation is CSADGTASSYNEQFF.

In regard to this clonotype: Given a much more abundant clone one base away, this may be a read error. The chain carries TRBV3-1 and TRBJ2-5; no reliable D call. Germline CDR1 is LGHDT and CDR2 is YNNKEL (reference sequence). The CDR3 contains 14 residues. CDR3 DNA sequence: TGTGCCAGCAGCCAAGCAACACGGCAAGAGAACCAGTACTTC. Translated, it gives CASSQATRQENQYF.

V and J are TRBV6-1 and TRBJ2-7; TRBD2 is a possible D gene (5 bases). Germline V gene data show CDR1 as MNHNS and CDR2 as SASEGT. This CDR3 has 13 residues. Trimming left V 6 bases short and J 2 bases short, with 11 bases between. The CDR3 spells CASRRTGTYEQYV. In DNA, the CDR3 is TGTGCCAGCAGGCGGACGGGAACCTACGAGCAGTACGTC.

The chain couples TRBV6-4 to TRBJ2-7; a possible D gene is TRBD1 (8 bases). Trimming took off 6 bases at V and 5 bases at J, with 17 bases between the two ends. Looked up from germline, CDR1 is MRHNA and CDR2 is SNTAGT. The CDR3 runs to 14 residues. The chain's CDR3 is CASRLDREGDEQYV. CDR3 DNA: TGTGCCAGCAGACTGGACAGGGAGGGAGACGAGCAGTACGTC.

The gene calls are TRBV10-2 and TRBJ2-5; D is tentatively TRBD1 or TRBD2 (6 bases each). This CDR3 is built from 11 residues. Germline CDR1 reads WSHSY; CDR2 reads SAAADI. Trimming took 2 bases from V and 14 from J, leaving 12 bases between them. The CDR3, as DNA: TGCGCCAGCAGTGAGCTAGGGGGGTGTTACTTC. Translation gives CASSELGGCYF.

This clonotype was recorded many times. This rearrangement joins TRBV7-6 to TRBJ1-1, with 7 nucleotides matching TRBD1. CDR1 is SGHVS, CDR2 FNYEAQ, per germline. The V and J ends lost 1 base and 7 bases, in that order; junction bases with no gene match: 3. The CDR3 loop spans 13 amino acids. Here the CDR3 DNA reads TGTGCCAGCAGCTTAGGGAACAGGGGTGAAGCTTTCTTT. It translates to CASSLGNRGEAFF.

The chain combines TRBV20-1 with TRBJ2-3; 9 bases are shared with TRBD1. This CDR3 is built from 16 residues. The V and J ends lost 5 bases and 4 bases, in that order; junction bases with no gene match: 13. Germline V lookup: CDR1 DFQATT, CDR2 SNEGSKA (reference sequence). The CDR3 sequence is CSALTITGGGADTQYF. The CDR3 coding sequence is TGCAGTGCTCTCACGATTACAGGGGGCGGCGCAGATACGCAGTATTTT.

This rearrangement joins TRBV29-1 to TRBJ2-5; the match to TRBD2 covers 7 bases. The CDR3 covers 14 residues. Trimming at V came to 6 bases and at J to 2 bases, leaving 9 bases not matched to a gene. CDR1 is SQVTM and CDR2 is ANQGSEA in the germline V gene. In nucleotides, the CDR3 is TGCAGCGTCTCTAGCTGGGACTATCAAGAGACCCAGTACTTC. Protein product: CSVSSWDYQETQYF.

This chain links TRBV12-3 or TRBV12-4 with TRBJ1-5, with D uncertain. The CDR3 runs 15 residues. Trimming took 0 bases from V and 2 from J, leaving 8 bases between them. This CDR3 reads CASSLAGVGNQPQHF. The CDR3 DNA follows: TGTGCCAGCAGTTTAGCAGGAGTAGGCAATCAGCCCCAGCATTTT.

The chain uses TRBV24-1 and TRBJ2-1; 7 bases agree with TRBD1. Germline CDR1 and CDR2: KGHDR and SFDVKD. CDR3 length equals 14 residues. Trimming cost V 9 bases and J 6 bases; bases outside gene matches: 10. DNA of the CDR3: TGTGCCACCTCCCGGGACAGCCCATTCAATGAGCAGTTCTTC. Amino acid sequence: CATSRDSPFNEQFF.

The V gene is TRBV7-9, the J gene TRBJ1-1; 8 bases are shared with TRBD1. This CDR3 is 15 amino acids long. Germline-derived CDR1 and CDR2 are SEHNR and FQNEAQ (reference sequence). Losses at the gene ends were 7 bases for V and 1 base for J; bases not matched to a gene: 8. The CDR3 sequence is CASTFGDRRNTEAFF. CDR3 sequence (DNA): TGTGCCAGCACTTTCGGGGACAGGAGGAACACTGAAGCTTTCTTT.

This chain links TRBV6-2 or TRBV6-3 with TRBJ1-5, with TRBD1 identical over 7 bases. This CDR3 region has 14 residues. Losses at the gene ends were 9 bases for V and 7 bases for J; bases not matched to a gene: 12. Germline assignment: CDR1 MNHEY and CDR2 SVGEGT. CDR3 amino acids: CARSLGQVIQPQHF. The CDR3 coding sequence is TGTGCCAGAAGTCTCGGACAGGTCATCCAGCCCCAGCATTTT.

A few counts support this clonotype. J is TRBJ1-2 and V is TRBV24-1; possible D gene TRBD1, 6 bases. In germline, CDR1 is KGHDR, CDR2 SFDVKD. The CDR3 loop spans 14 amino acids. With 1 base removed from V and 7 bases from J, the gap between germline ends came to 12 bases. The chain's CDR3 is CATSDFVRGGGYTF. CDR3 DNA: TGTGCCACCAGTGATTTCGTCAGGGGTGGTGGCTACACCTTC.

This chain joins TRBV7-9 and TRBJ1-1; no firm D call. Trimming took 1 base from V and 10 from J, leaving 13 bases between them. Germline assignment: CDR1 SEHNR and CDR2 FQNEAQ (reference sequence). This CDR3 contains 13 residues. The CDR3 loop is CASSLGPPEIAFF. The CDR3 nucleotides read TGTGCCAGCAGCTTAGGGCCTCCCGAAATAGCTTTCTTT.